Listed below are T cell receptor beta chains from one sample, sequenced in a study of neurological immune-mediated disorders. TCRdb re-analysed the 5' RACE reads in MiXCR, keeping a single row per CDR3 protein. The repertoire has about 50,000 distinct CDR3 sequences, 2.5% to 3.5% of them found once; the top ten carry over 13%. The sample comprised PBMCs. These receptors were collected from a woman aged 45 to 65 with multiple sclerosis. Both conserved end residues are part of each CDR3. The listing skips clone size in some rows; elsewhere it reads once, few, many or a size class.

>TRBJ2-1|TRBV20-1|many
CSASIRGGAVNEQFF
>TRBJ2-3|TRBV11-2|many
CASSSVGDGTDTQYF
>TRBJ1-1|TRBV6-5|many
CASTGRFYTEAFF
>TRBJ2-4|TRBV7-2|many
CASSLELEYIQYF
>TRBJ1-3|TRBV7-2|many
CASSRQGPGNTIYF
>TRBJ2-1|TRBV6-5|-
CASRRSGYNEQFF
>TRBJ2-7|TRBV28|many
CASRPGHDVDEQYF
>TRBJ1-5|TRBV27|many
CASSLQGASNQPQHF
>TRBJ1-2|TRBV3-1|many
CASSFSRDRGSYGYTF
>TRBJ2-5|TRBV7-6|many
CASSLVGLAGLGETQYF
>TRBJ1-1|TRBV5-1|many
CASSLAPQPMNTEAFF
>TRBJ1-5|TRBV27|many
CASSEQGRQPQHF
>TRBJ1-1|TRBV6-6|many
CASRNGQGLGNTEAFF
>TRBJ2-7|TRBV11-2|many
CASSLELLTVYEQYF